This is a list of T cell receptor beta chains from one sample in a study of T-cell reconstitution after alpha-beta-depleted transplantation in children. TCRdb re-analysed the PCR reads in MiXCR, keeping a single row per CDR3 protein. The sample lists some 530,000 distinct CDR3 sequences; around 13% were seen once. The source material was PBMCs from the stem cell graft donor, sampled from the stem cell graft. These receptors came from a human donor who donated a stem cell graft to a child with combined immunodeficiency. The CDR3 runs from the conserved cysteine through the conserved F or W. The order of the fields is clone size, D gene, V gene, J gene, CDR3 DNA, CDR3 protein. D genes are given only for firm matches. Clone size is shown for a subset of rows, as once, few, many or a class of expanded clone.

-	-	TRBV7-2	TRBJ2-7	TGTGCCAGCAGCTCCACTCCGGGACAGCAGTACTTC	CASSSTPGQQYF
-	-	TRBV5-1	TRBJ2-6	TGCGCCAGCAGCTCCCGACTAGGCACCTCTGGGGCCAACGTCCTGACTTTC	CASSSRLGTSGANVLTF
many	TRBD1	TRBV12-3/TRBV12-4	TRBJ2-7	TGTGCCAGCAGCCTCGGGACAGGGGGGCAGTACTTC	CASSLGTGGQYF
-	-	TRBV15	TRBJ2-7	TGTGCCACCAGCAGAATCGGGGACGAGCAGTACTTC	CATSRIGDEQYF
many	TRBD2	TRBV29-1	TRBJ2-7	TGCAGCGCCGGAGGACTAGCGGGAGGGCTAAGCTCCTACGAGCAGTACTTC	CSAGGLAGGLSSYEQYF
few	-	TRBV6-5	TRBJ2-1	TGTGCCAGCAGTTACTGGGACTCCATCTACAATGAGCAGTTCTTC	CASSYWDSIYNEQFF
-	-	TRBV13	TRBJ1-3	TGTGCCAGCACCTACGGTGTCTCAGGGTCGACGGTCGGCGGGCCCTCTGGAAACACCATATATTTT	CASTYGVSGSTVGGPSGNTIYF
few	-	TRBV7-9	TRBJ1-5	TGTGCCAGCAGCTTAGTAACCGCCAGGGTTAGCGATCAGCCCCAGCATTTT	CASSLVTARVSDQPQHF
-	-	TRBV11-2	TRBJ1-6	TGTGCCAGCAGCAGCCGGGGCCCTAATTCACCCCTCCACTTT	CASSSRGPNSPLHF
many	-	TRBV4-3	TRBJ1-2	TGCGCCAGCAGCCAAGGGACGGGAGGTTTCTATGGCTACACCTTC	CASSQGTGGFYGYTF
few	-	TRBV4-3	TRBJ1-5	TGCGCCAGCAGCCAAGAACCAATTGGTCAGCCCCAGCATTTT	CASSQEPIGQPQHF
once	-	TRBV3-1	TRBJ2-3	TGTGCCAGCAGCCAAGTTGGGCGGGCAACAGATACGCAGTATTTT	CASSQVGRATDTQYF